This TCR beta chain is from a study of blood T cell repertoires in COVID-19. Study in general: Samples came from the United States, Italy and Spain, spanning acute and convalescent COVID-19.

Living in under 30 US areas, the participants were between roughly 18 and 90 years of age. Clinical histories supplied by participants themselves formed the basis of cohort assignment. CDR1 SGHVS and CDR2 FNYEAQ come from the germline V gene. The CDR3 sequence is 15 residues long. J was trimmed by 0 bases and V by 5 bases; bases with no gene match: 2. Per the authors' pipeline: From reference gene primer amplification, estimates of nucleated cell counts were derived. Only in-frame clones appear in the TCRdb table, and some are missing; sequencing was by immunoSEQ multiplex PCR. V, J and clone size were drawn from that table, and D and trimming were deduced from the DNA. Among 200,000 to 250,000 clones listed, about 84% were seen once.

The source of this sequence is a man in his thirties or forties with acute COVID-19. The sequencing sample was made of PBMCs or T cells enriched from blood (not recorded which). The chain has TRBV7-6 and TRBJ2-2, with 8 bases matching TRBD1. The CDR3 loop is CASSKQGANTGELFF. For the CDR3, the DNA is TGTGCCAGCAGCAAACAGGGGGCGAACACCGGGGAGCTGTTTTTT.